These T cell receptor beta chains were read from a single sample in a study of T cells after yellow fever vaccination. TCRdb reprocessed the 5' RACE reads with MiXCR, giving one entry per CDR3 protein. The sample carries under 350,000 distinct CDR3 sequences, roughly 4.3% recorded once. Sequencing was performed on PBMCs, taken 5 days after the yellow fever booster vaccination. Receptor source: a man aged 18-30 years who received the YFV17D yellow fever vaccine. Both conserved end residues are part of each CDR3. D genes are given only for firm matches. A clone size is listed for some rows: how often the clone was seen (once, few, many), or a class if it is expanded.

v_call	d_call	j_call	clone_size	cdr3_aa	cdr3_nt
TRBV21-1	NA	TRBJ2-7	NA	CASSNRTGGHEQYF	TGTGCCAGCAGCAATCGGACAGGGGGCCACGAGCAGTACTTC
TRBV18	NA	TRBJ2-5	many	CASSPSGETQYF	TGTGCCAGCAGCCCGTCCGGGGAGACCCAGTACTTC
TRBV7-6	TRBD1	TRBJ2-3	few	CASSPRTGLADTQYF	TGTGCCAGCAGCCCGCGGACAGGTTTAGCAGATACGCAGTATTTT
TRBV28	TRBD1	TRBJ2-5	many	CASTRGTGYETQYF	TGTGCCAGCACCCGAGGGACAGGGTACGAGACCCAGTACTTC
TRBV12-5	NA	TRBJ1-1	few	CASANRVSEAFF	TGTGCTAGTGCCAACAGGGTATCCGAAGCTTTCTTT
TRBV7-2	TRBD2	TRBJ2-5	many	CASSLGSGRMETQYF	TGTGCCAGCAGCTTGGGGAGCGGGAGGATGGAGACCCAGTACTTC
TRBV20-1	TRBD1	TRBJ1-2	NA	CSALRTGDDGYTF	TGCAGTGCTTTGCGGACAGGGGATGATGGCTACACCTTC
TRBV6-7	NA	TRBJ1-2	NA	CASSYRADVYYGYTF	TGTGCCAGCAGTTACCGTGCAGACGTCTACTATGGCTACACCTTC
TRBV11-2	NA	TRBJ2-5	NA	CASSLGLFRPQETQYF	TGTGCCAGCAGCTTAGGGCTGTTTCGGCCGCAAGAGACCCAGTACTTC
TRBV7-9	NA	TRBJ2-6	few	CASSGIPGANVLTF	TGTGCCAGCAGCGGGATCCCTGGGGCCAACGTCCTGACTTTC
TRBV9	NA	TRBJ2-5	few	CASSVVAGLAETQYF	TGTGCCAGCAGCGTAGTGGCAGGGCTTGCAGAGACCCAGTACTTC
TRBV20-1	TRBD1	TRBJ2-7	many	CSAQGDDEQYF	TGCAGTGCACAGGGGGATGACGAGCAGTACTTC
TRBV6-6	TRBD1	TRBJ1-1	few	CASRTRGPNTEAFF	TGTGCCAGCAGGACAAGGGGGCCGAACACTGAAGCTTTCTTT
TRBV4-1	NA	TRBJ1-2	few	CASSQLPGIGYTF	TGCGCCAGCAGCCAACTGCCGGGGATTGGCTACACCTTC
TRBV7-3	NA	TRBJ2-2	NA	CASSWASTGELFF	TGTGCCAGCAGCTGGGCCTCCACCGGGGAGCTGTTTTTT
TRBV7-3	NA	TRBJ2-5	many	CASSFLQETQYF	TGTGCCAGCAGCTTCCTTCAAGAGACCCAGTACTTC
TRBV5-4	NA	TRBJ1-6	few	CASSLAWDSPLHF	TGTGCCAGCAGCTTGGCTTGGGATTCACCCCTCCACTTT
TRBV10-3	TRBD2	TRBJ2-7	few	CAISGTSGGAYEQYF	TGTGCCATCAGTGGGACTAGCGGTGGGGCCTACGAGCAGTACTTC
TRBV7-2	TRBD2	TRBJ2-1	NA	CASSLDIGRGNEQFF	TGTGCCAGCAGCTTGGACATAGGGAGGGGCAATGAGCAGTTCTTC
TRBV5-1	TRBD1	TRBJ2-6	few	CASSSRTGEANVLTF	TGCGCCAGCAGCTCACGGACAGGGGAGGCCAACGTCCTGACTTTC
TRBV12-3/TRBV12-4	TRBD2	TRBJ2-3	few	CASSLVVAGERRDTQYF	TGTGCCAGCAGTTTAGTGGTAGCGGGGGAACGGAGAGATACGCAGTATTTT
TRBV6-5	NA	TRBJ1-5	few	CASSSLGGLGQPQHF	TGTGCCAGCAGTTCGCTCGGGGGGCTTGGGCAGCCCCAGCATTTT
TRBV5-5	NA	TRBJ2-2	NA	CASSPPPAQELFF	TGTGCCAGCAGCCCCCCGCCGGCCCAGGAGCTGTTTTTT
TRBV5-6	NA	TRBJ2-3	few	CASSQGGARDTQYF	TGTGCCAGCAGCCAGGGGGGCGCCAGAGATACGCAGTATTTT
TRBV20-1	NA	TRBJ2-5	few	CSARDSVRFQETQYF	TGCAGTGCTAGAGATTCCGTTCGGTTCCAAGAGACCCAGTACTTC
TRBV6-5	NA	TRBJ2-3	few	CASQMAGITNTQYF	TGTGCCAGTCAAATGGCGGGGATAACTAATACGCAGTATTTT
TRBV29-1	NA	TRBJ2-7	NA	CSGQDTRSSYEQYF	TGCAGCGGTCAGGACACGCGTTCATCCTACGAGCAGTACTTC
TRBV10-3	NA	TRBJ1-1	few	CAIKGGNTEAFF	TGTGCCATCAAGGGTGGGAACACTGAAGCTTTCTTT
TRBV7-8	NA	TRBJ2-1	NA	CASSFDLRKGFF	TGTGCCAGCAGCTTCGACTTGCGGAAGGGGTTCTTC
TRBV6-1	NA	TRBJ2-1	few	CASSGGEQFF	TGTGCCAGCAGTGGAGGTGAGCAGTTCTTC
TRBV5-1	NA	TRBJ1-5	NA	CASSLGQSNNQPQHF	TGCGCCAGCAGCTTGGGACAGAGTAACAATCAGCCCCAGCATTTT
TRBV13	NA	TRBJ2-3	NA	CASSAYTQYF	TGTGCCAGCAGCGCGTATACGCAGTATTTT
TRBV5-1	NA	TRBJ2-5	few	CASRWGGETQYF	TGCGCCAGCAGATGGGGGGGCGAGACCCAGTACTTC
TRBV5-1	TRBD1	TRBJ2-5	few	CASSSFLGGSETQYF	TGCGCCAGCAGCAGTTTTTTAGGGGGCTCTGAGACCCAGTACTTC
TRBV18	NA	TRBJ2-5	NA	CASSPGQPLRWETQYF	TGTGCCAGCTCACCAGGGCAACCCCTGAGGTGGGAGACCCAGTACTTC
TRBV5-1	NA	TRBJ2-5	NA	CASSLNPGPRREETQYF	TGCGCCAGCAGCTTGAATCCGGGTCCCCGTCGGGAAGAGACCCAGTACTTC
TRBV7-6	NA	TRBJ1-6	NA	CASSLRQASSPLHF	TGTGCCAGCAGCCTGCGACAGGCTAGTTCACCCCTCCACTTT
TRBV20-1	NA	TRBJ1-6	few	CSARDPRGNSPLHF	TGCAGTGCTAGAGATCCCCGAGGGAATTCACCCCTCCACTTT
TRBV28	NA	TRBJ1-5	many	CASSPRGLGNQPQHF	TGTGCCAGCAGCCCTCGGGGGTTAGGCAATCAGCCCCAGCATTTT
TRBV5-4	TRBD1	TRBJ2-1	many	CASSLGTGDYNEQFF	TGTGCCAGCAGCTTGGGTACAGGGGACTACAATGAGCAGTTCTTC
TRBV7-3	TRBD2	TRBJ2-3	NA	CASSLQSGEGDTQYF	TGTGCCAGCAGCTTACAGAGCGGGGAGGGAGATACGCAGTATTTT
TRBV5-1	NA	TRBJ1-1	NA	CASSLRGQGGGTEAFF	TGCGCCAGCAGCTTGCGGGGTCAGGGCGGGGGCACTGAAGCTTTCTTT
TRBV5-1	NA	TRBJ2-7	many	CASSLGAILYEQYF	TGCGCCAGCAGCTTGGGCGCCATCCTCTACGAGCAGTACTTC
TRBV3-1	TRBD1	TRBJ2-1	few	CASSRRDSFNEQFF	TGTGCCAGCAGCCGACGGGACAGCTTTAATGAGCAGTTCTTC
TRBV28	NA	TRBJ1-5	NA	CASSSSRVYSNQPQHF	TGTGCCAGCAGCTCCTCCCGGGTCTATAGCAATCAGCCCCAGCATTTT
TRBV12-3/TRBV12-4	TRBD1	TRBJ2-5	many	CASSAQGAETQYF	TGTGCCAGCAGTGCCCAGGGGGCTGAGACCCAGTACTTC